The T cell receptor (beta chain) under discussion was sequenced for a study of beta chain features in type 1 diabetes. Overall study results and limits: Healthy donors had naive, central memory and Treg TCRB repertoires that appeared less similar than those seen among patients. HLA effects on TCRB rearrangement stayed unresolved here.

This clone has only a few counts. Its antigen is as yet unknown. Isolated RNA was reverse transcribed in full, so expressed TCRB transcripts were sequenced. Repertoires were generated with immunoSEQ multiplex PCR, while TCRdb's copy carries only in-frame clones and drops some. The data contain some 220,000 clones, 11% of them singletons. The receptor was derived from a man aged 18 to 30 in good health. The material sequenced was central memory CD4+ T cells from blood.

DNA for the CDR3: TGTGCCACCAGCCAGGCCGATCAGCCCCAGCATTTT. As protein: CATSQADQPQHF. This rearrangement joins TRBV10-3 to TRBJ1-5; no firm D call. The germline CDR1 and CDR2 sequences are ENHRY and SYGVKD. V lost 10 bases to trimming and J lost 5 bases, with 12 bases between them. The CDR3 has 12 residues.